This is a list of T cell receptor beta chains from one sample in a study of blood T cell repertoires in COVID-19. The repertoire was sequenced with immunoSEQ multiplex PCR; TCRdb's copy has only in-frame clones and lacks some. The sample contains some 200,000 clones, 85% to 90% of which appear only once. Sequencing input: peripheral blood. These receptors originate from a woman aged 55-69 years with COVID-19, enrolled during active disease. CDR3s leave out the opening cysteine and the closing phenylalanine or tryptophan. A D gene is named only where the DNA matches it firmly.

>TRBV27|TRBD1|TRBJ1-5
ASRPTGVGNQPQH
>TRBV15|TRBD1|TRBJ2-7
ATSRVAGGPYEQY
>TRBV28|.|TRBJ2-2
ASRLSAGINTGELF
>TRBV7-2|TRBD2|TRBJ2-7
ASSLVAGEHYEQY
>TRBV14|TRBD1|TRBJ2-7
ASSRTGGLSYEQY
>TRBV5-1|.|TRBJ1-1
ASSLGNRAAF
>TRBV6-6|.|TRBJ1-2
ASNWLMAGYT
>TRBV12-3/TRBV12-4|.|TRBJ2-2
ASRRVGTGELF
>TRBV9|TRBD2|TRBJ2-5
ASSVASSGASYQTQY
>TRBV7-9|.|TRBJ1-1
ASTLVMNTEAF
>TRBV4-3|.|TRBJ2-3
ASSQDGQSTDTQY
>TRBV4-3|.|TRBJ2-3
ASSQEERSTDTQY
>TRBV3-1/TRBV3-2|TRBD2|TRBJ2-7
ASSQGREVSEQY
>TRBV5-1|.|TRBJ1-2
ASRAGTEGGYT
>TRBV27|TRBD1|TRBJ2-7
ASSFRRGQGAYEQY
>TRBV15|.|TRBJ2-7
ATSLTSYEQY
>TRBV10-3|.|TRBJ2-7
AIRDSTYEQY
>TRBV10-3|TRBD1|TRBJ1-1
AISVGGQGGWNTEAF
>TRBV6-5|TRBD1|TRBJ1-5
ASSWTGGSNQPQH
>TRBV9|TRBD1|TRBJ1-1
ASSDTGGVTEAF
>TRBV3-1/TRBV3-2|.|TRBJ2-1
ASSQDLAATYNEQF
>TRBV28|TRBD1|TRBJ1-2
ASRTLGQIYGYT
>TRBV6-6|TRBD1|TRBJ1-2
ASSSNRGTGYT
>TRBV6-5|.|TRBJ1-1
ASSYSNRGKAF
>TRBV19|.|TRBJ1-2
ASSIDLQGYGYT